The 20 T cell receptor beta chains listed next were all sequenced from one sample in a study of vaccination effects on CD4 cells after COVID-19. For these receptors, no antigen is known. Sequencing used immunoSEQ multiplex PCR; TCRdb keeps in-frame clones, though not all of them. The sample carries about 41,000 clones, 77% recorded once. Antigen-specific CD4+ T cells were expanded with viral peptide pools in the ViraFEST assay before sequencing. Culturing for more than 9 days preceded CD4+ T cell isolation. Vaccine recipients lacked prior SARS-CoV-2 infection and had negative nucleocapsid antibodies. The sample consisted of CD4+ T cells from PBMCs cultured with HCoV-NL63 spike peptides, taken before COVID-19 vaccination. These TCRs come from a human donor who received a COVID-19 vaccine.

This clone has just one count. The chain uses TRBV13 and TRBJ2-5; 7 bases line up with TRBD1. V lost 7 bases, J lost 1 base, and 9 bases stayed unmatched. Looked up from germline, CDR1 is PRHDT and CDR2 is FYEKMQ (reference sequence). The length of the CDR3 is 15 residues. The CDR3 DNA reads TGTGCCAGCACGGACAGGAGAACCCTCCAAGAGACCCAGTACTTC. It translates to CASTDRRTLQETQYF.

The gene calls are TRBV5-1 and TRBJ1-1, with a possible D match to TRBD1 (5 bases). From germline, CDR1 is SGHRS and CDR2 YFSETQ. The CDR3 spans 17 residues. V was pared by 2 bases and J by 3 bases, with 20 bases between. The CDR3 sequence is CASSFRVRARADTEAFF. The CDR3 DNA reads TGCGCCAGCAGCTTCAGGGTTCGGGCGAGAGCTGACACTGAAGCTTTCTTT.

The V gene is TRBV19, the J gene TRBJ1-2; D unclear. CDR1 and CDR2 (germline): LNHDA, SQIVND (reference sequence). CDR3 size: 17 residues. Trimming took off 5 bases at V and 1 base at J, with 20 bases between the two ends. The CDR3 nucleotides read TGTGCCAGTAGTCCCCTCCCCCAACAGTTTCTTAACTATGGCTACACCTTC. Encoded protein: CASSPLPQQFLNYGYTF.

The chain uses TRBV5-1 and TRBJ2-7; possible D gene TRBD2, 7 bases. V was cut by 5 bases and J by 6 bases, with 18 bases left in between. Germline V gene sequence: CDR1 SGHRS, CDR2 YFSETQ. The CDR3 extends over 14 amino acids. CDR3 sequence: CASRREGHGSEQYV. The CDR3 bases are TGCGCCAGCAGAAGGGAGGGACACGGGTCCGAGCAGTACGTC.

V is TRBV19 and J is TRBJ1-5; TRBD1 matches 7 bases. The germline V gene encodes CDR1 LNHDA and CDR2 SQIVND (reference sequence). The CDR3 runs to 17 residues. V lost 3 bases to trimming and J lost 4 bases; unmatched junction nucleotides: 12. CDR3 in amino acids: CASSILRSGGKNQPQHF. The CDR3 DNA reads TGTGCCAGTAGTATCCTCAGGTCAGGGGGGAAAAATCAGCCCCAGCATTTT.

The chain carries TRBV7-3 and TRBJ2-5, with 9 bases fitting TRBD1. V lost 2 bases to trimming and J lost 5 bases; unmatched junction nucleotides: 3. The CDR3 has 14 amino acids. Per the germline V gene, CDR1 is SGHTA and CDR2 is FQGTGA. The CDR3 region is CASSLFGTGETQYF. The CDR3 nucleotides are TGTGCCAGCAGCTTATTCGGGACAGGGGAGACCCAGTACTTC.

V and J are TRBV30 and TRBJ2-2, with TRBD2 as a possible D gene (7 bases). This CDR3 is built from 15 residues. The germline V gene has CDR1 GTSNPN and CDR2 SVGIG (reference sequence). V lost 0 bases and J lost 5, with 13 bases in between. CDR3 nucleotides: TGTGCCTGGAGTGTAGAGGGGAGGGGGACCGGGGAGCTGTTTTTT. Its translation: CAWSVEGRGTGELFF.

The V and J genes are TRBV9 and TRBJ1-5; D is unresolved. Germline assignment: CDR1 SGDLS and CDR2 YYNGEE. Trimming stripped 4 bases from V and 6 bases from J, with 11 bases between. CDR3 length: 13 residues. CDR3 loop: CASSSQPGQPQHF. CDR3 coding DNA: TGTGCCAGCAGCTCCCAACCGGGTCAGCCCCAGCATTTT.

The V and J genes are TRBV7-2 and TRBJ2-1, with a tentative D call TRBD2 (6 bases). This CDR3 has 17 residues. V was cut by 5 bases and J by 0 bases, with 17 bases left in between. Germline V gene sequence: CDR1 SGHTA, CDR2 FQGNSA. The CDR3 nucleotides read TGTGCCAGCAGCCACCGCCGTAGCGGCAGCTCCTACAATGAGCAGTTCTTC. Protein: CASSHRRSGSSYNEQFF. Filled out from reference TRBV7-2 and TRBJ2-1, the complete variable domain reads GAGVSQSPSNKVTEKGKDVELRCDPISGHTALYWYRQSLGQGLEFLIYFQGNSAPDKSGLPSDRFSAERTGGSVSTLTIQRTQQEDSAVYLCASSHRRSGSSYNEQFFGPGTRLTVL.

The chain is built from TRBV6-5 and TRBJ1-1, with a tentative D call TRBD1 (5 bases). Germline V gene sequence: CDR1 MNHEY, CDR2 SVGAGI. The CDR3 totals 15 residues. V was clipped by 0 bases and J by 6 bases, with 14 bases between them. The CDR3 nucleotides read TGTGCCAGCAGTTACTCGGATCAGGGTATCGCTGAAGCTTTCTTT. As protein: CASSYSDQGIAEAFF.

The table lists this clone with a few counts. This chain connects TRBV4-3 to TRBJ1-4; 10 bases align to TRBD1. The CDR3 totals 17 residues. Germline values: CDR1 LGHNA, CDR2 YSLEER. The trim removed 0 bases at V and 9 bases at J, leaving 10 bases unmatched. The CDR3 reads CASSQEFRGTGVQKLFF. CDR3 in DNA: TGCGCCAGCAGCCAAGAATTTAGAGGGACAGGGGTACAAAAACTGTTTTTT.

The rearrangement joins TRBV6-4 to TRBJ1-2, with D unclear. The germline V gene has CDR1 MRHNA and CDR2 SNTAGT. The CDR3 contains 13 residues. V was cut by 4 bases and J by 2 bases, with 8 bases left in between. This CDR3 reads CASSVGTNYGYTF. In nucleotides, the CDR3 is TGTGCCAGCAGTGTGGGCACGAACTATGGCTACACCTTC.

This rearrangement joins TRBV4-1 to TRBJ2-1; 8 nucleotides line up with TRBD2. Germline lookup yields CDR1 MGHRA and CDR2 YSYEKL. There are 18 residues in the CDR3. Trimming cost V 0 bases and J 0 bases; bases outside gene matches: 7. CDR3 in DNA: TGCGCCAGCAGCCAAGATCTTTCGGGGGGGTTCTCCTACAATGAGCAGTTCTTC. Translated: CASSQDLSGGFSYNEQFF.

This clone was counted between two and nine times. The chain couples TRBV7-8 to TRBJ2-7, with D possibly TRBD1 on 7 matching bases. Germline lookup yields CDR1 SGHVS and CDR2 FQNEAQ. The V gene lost 2 bases and the J gene lost 6 bases, with 14 bases spanning the gap. The CDR3 runs to 14 residues. The CDR3: CASSLSPGGSEQYV. CDR3 in DNA: TGTGCCAGCAGCTTAAGCCCAGGGGGGAGCGAGCAGTACGTC.

This chain links TRBV20-1 with TRBJ2-5; 12 bases are shared with TRBD2. V lost 5 bases and J lost 2; bases outside the gene matches: 3. The CDR3 is 14 amino acids. The germline V gene encodes CDR1 DFQATT and CDR2 SNEGSKA (reference sequence). The CDR3 protein is CSAGGLAGQETQYF. CDR3 bases: TGCAGTGCTGGTGGACTAGCGGGGCAAGAGACCCAGTACTTC.

This clone was seen only a few times. This chain uses TRBV19 with TRBJ2-3; D possibly corresponds to TRBD2 (6 bases). The CDR3 extends over 13 amino acids. The germline V gene encodes CDR1 LNHDA and CDR2 SQIVND (reference sequence). Trimming pared 11 bases from V and 3 bases from J, leaving 15 bases between. The DNA for the CDR3 is TGTGCCTCCACCCACGGGGGAACAGATACGCAGTATTTT. Its translation is CASTHGGTDTQYF.

The V gene is TRBV9, the J gene TRBJ1-6, with D unresolved. The V end was cut by 0 bases, the J end by 5 bases, with 12 bases between. The CDR3 sequence is 16 residues long. Germline CDR1 SGDLS, CDR2 YYNGEE. CDR3 in amino acids: CASSVDVGNNNSPLHF. The CDR3 region has the DNA TGTGCCAGCAGCGTAGACGTGGGAAACAATAATTCACCCCTCCACTTT. Looking up the rest from reference TRBV9 and TRBJ1-6 gives the full variable domain: DSGVTQTPKHLITATGQRVTLRCSPRSGDLSVYWYQQSLDQGLQFLIQYYNGEERAKGNILERFSAQQFPDLHSELNLSSLELGDSALYFCASSVDVGNNNSPLHFGNGTRLTVT.

The chain carries TRBV12-3 or TRBV12-4 and TRBJ2-7; D not resolved. The CDR3 has 13 amino acids. Trimming shortened V by 3 bases and J by 0 bases, and 6 bases separated the two germline ends. In nucleotides, the CDR3 is TGTGCCAGCAGTTTGGGGTTCTCCTACGAGCAGTACGTC. Translating gives CASSLGFSYEQYV.

The chain is built from TRBV24-1 and TRBJ2-2; D unclear. V lost 2 bases and J lost 3, with 0 bases in between. CDR1 is KGHDR and CDR2 is SFDVKD in the germline V gene. This CDR3 has 12 residues. The CDR3 protein is CATSDYTGELFF. The CDR3 bases are TGTGCCACCAGTGATTACACCGGGGAGCTGTTTTTT.

This clone was detected once. The V and J genes are TRBV29-1 and TRBJ2-7; perhaps TRBD2 as D (5 bases). Looked up from germline, CDR1 is SQVTM and CDR2 is ANQGSEA. The CDR3 is 12 amino acids. V shed 4 bases and J shed 7 bases, with 14 bases lying between them. The CDR3 nucleotides are TGCAGCGTTGTTAAGGGCCCGGGGGAGCAGTACGTC. Translating gives CSVVKGPGEQYV.